These T cell receptor beta chains were read from a single sample in a study of T cells in Graves' hyperthyroidism and ophthalmopathy. Each CDR3 protein gets one entry after TCRdb re-called the multiplex PCR reads with MiXCR. The sample lists 600,000 or so distinct CDR3 sequences; approximately 44% were seen once. Sequencing was carried out using peripheral blood or thyroid tissue (not recorded which). Receptor source: a woman aged 18-29 years with Graves' hyperthyroidism. Both conserved end residues are part of each CDR3. D genes are given only for firm matches. For some rows the clone size is stated as once, few or many, or as a class when expanded; others skip it.

j_call | clone_size | d_call | v_call | cdr3_nt | cdr3_aa
TRBJ2-7 | NA | NA | TRBV7-3 | TGTGCCAGCAGAGGGGAGACCTACGAGCAGTACTTC | CASRGETYEQYF
TRBJ1-1 | once | TRBD1 | TRBV25-1 | TGTGCCAGCCGTACGACAGGGGCCACTGAAGCTTTCTTT | CASRTTGATEAFF
TRBJ2-5 | NA | NA | TRBV12-3/TRBV12-4 | TGTGCCAGCAGCACAACAGGGATGGGAGAGACCCAGTACTTC | CASSTTGMGETQYF
TRBJ2-5 | NA | NA | TRBV6-6 | TGTGCCAGCAGTAAATTAGTAATCCAAGAGACCCAGTACTTC | CASSKLVIQETQYF
TRBJ2-7 | many | NA | TRBV7-2 | TGTGCTAGCAGCCTCGGGCCCTCCTACGAGCAGTACTTC | CASSLGPSYEQYF
TRBJ2-7 | NA | TRBD2 | TRBV4-2 | TGTGCCAGCAGCTGGGGACTAGCGGGAGGCCACAGATACGAGCAGTACTTC | CASSWGLAGGHRYEQYF
TRBJ2-7 | NA | TRBD2 | TRBV7-2 | TGTGCCAGCAGAAGACTAGCGGGAGAGATCTACGAGCAGTACTTC | CASRRLAGEIYEQYF
TRBJ1-2 | NA | NA | TRBV19 | TGTGCCAGTAGTTGGAACAATGGGGACGCCCGCTACACCTTC | CASSWNNGDARYTF
TRBJ1-2 | NA | NA | TRBV10-3 | TGTGCCATCAAGGGGTCTGGAAACTATGGCTACACCTTC | CAIKGSGNYGYTF
TRBJ1-3 | NA | NA | TRBV7-6 | TGTGCCAGCAGCTCGAAGCGAGGAGGCTCTGGAAACACCATATATTTT | CASSSKRGGSGNTIYF
TRBJ2-2 | NA | TRBD1 | TRBV7-9 | TGTGCCAGCAGCCAACAGGGGAGAACCGGGGAGCTGTTTTTT | CASSQQGRTGELFF
TRBJ2-7 | many | NA | TRBV29-1 | TGCAGCGGCTTAAGTAGCGGCGAGCAGTACTTC | CSGLSSGEQYF
TRBJ1-5 | NA | TRBD1 | TRBV7-3 | TGTGCCAGCAGCTTAGGCCCGACAGGGGTTAGCAATCAGCCCCAGCATTTT | CASSLGPTGVSNQPQHF
TRBJ1-1 | NA | NA | TRBV19 | TGTGCCTGGGGGGCGGCAGTGAACACTGAAGCTTTCTTT | CAWGAAVNTEAFF
TRBJ1-5 | once | TRBD1 | TRBV24-1 | TGTGCCACCAGTGATGGGACAGGCCGCAATCAGCCCCAGCATTTT | CATSDGTGRNQPQHF
TRBJ2-7 | NA | NA | TRBV29-1 | TGCAGCGGCGAACAGGGCCCAGACTACGAGCAGTACTTC | CSGEQGPDYEQYF
TRBJ2-5 | once | NA | TRBV7-2 | TGTGCCAGCAGTTACTCGATCGCGCCTGGAACGGCGAACACCGGGGAGACCCAGTACTTC | CASSYSIAPGTANTGETQYF
TRBJ2-7 | few | TRBD2 | TRBV7-9 | TGTGCCAGCAGCCCGGGGGGGGGCGCTAACCAGCAGTACTTC | CASSPGGGANQQYF
TRBJ2-2 | once | NA | TRBV20-1 | TGCAGTGCTAATCCGGGGGCGAACACCGGGGAGCTGTTTTTT | CSANPGANTGELFF
TRBJ2-5 | few | NA | TRBV20-1 | TGCAGTGCCCCCGGACAGTTAGAGACCCAGTACTTC | CSAPGQLETQYF
TRBJ2-7 | few | NA | TRBV7-6 | TGTGCCAGCAGCCAATTCTCCTCCTACGAGCAGTACTTC | CASSQFSSYEQYF
TRBJ1-2 | few | NA | TRBV4-1 | TGCGCCAGCAGCCACGGGGAGGCTAACTATGGCTACACCTTC | CASSHGEANYGYTF
TRBJ1-1 | NA | NA | TRBV7-9 | TGTGTCAGCAGCCCACCGGGGCCGAACACTGAAGCTTTCTTT | CVSSPPGPNTEAFF
TRBJ2-5 | NA | NA | TRBV29-1 | TGCAGCTTAGCTCTTGGTGGGGGGAGCCAGTACTTC | CSLALGGGSQYF
TRBJ1-5 | NA | TRBD1 | TRBV7-9 | TGTGCCAGCAGCCACAGGGGAGACCAGCCCCAGCATTTT | CASSHRGDQPQHF
TRBJ1-3 | many | TRBD1 | TRBV7-8 | TGTGCCAGCAGCCCAGGCACAGGGGGCTCTGGAAACACCATATATTTT | CASSPGTGGSGNTIYF
TRBJ1-2 | NA | TRBD1 | TRBV29-1 | TGCAGCGTCCTACCCCGGACAGGGGAAAATGGCTACACCTTC | CSVLPRTGENGYTF
TRBJ2-5 | NA | NA | TRBV20-1 | TGCAGTGCTAGCGTGCAGGGGATTAGGGAGACCCAGTACTTC | CSASVQGIRETQYF
TRBJ1-1 | NA | NA | TRBV7-3 | TGTGCCAGCAGCTATACTCCAGGGTTGAACACTGAAGCTTTCTTT | CASSYTPGLNTEAFF
TRBJ2-7 | NA | NA | TRBV2 | TGTGCCAGCAGTTTGAGGGGGTCTCCACTGAGGTACGAGCAGTACTTC | CASSLRGSPLRYEQYF
TRBJ1-6 | many | NA | TRBV6-9 | TGTGCCAGCAGTTATAGGGAGGGTAATTCACCCCTCCACTTT | CASSYREGNSPLHF
TRBJ2-7 | few | TRBD2 | TRBV10-3 | TGTGCCGGAGGGACTAGCGGCTCCTACGAGCAGTACTTC | CAGGTSGSYEQYF
TRBJ1-5 | many | NA | TRBV7-8 | TGTGCCAGCAGCTTAGGTGGGCGAGGAGGCAATCAGCCCCAGCATTTT | CASSLGGRGGNQPQHF
TRBJ1-5 | many | NA | TRBV24-1 | TGTGCCACCAGTGACCCGCTGGACAGTCAGCCCCAGCATTTT | CATSDPLDSQPQHF
TRBJ1-4 | NA | NA | TRBV7-2 | TGTGCCAGCACCCGGATTGGTGAAAAACTGTTTTTT | CASTRIGEKLFF
TRBJ1-4 | NA | TRBD1 | TRBV29-1 | TGCAGCGTACGGACAGGGCCGCGCGAAAAACTGTTTTTT | CSVRTGPREKLFF
TRBJ2-1 | few | NA | TRBV15 | TGTGCCACCAGCAGAGATCCGTCTGGCGGGGATGAGCAGTTCTTC | CATSRDPSGGDEQFF
TRBJ2-7 | few | TRBD1 | TRBV6-5 | TGTGCCAGCAGTTACATCAGGGGGCACTACGAGCAGTACTTC | CASSYIRGHYEQYF
TRBJ1-5 | NA | TRBD1 | TRBV24-1 | TGTGCCACCAGTGAAAAGGGGGCTGATCAGCCCCAGCATTTT | CATSEKGADQPQHF
TRBJ2-2 | many | NA | TRBV24-1 | TGTGCCACCGGCCCAAAAGCGAACACCGGGGAGCTGTTTTTT | CATGPKANTGELFF
TRBJ1-1 | NA | NA | TRBV10-3 | TGTGCCAGCTCACCAGGGGTGGGGGCTGGCACTGAAGCTTTCTTT | CASSPGVGAGTEAFF
TRBJ1-4 | many | NA | TRBV7-2 | TGTGCCAGCAGCTTAACTAGGGAGACTAATGAAAAACTGTTTTTT | CASSLTRETNEKLFF
TRBJ2-7 | NA | TRBD1 | TRBV10-3 | TGTGCCACCGGAATTACGGACAGGTCCTACGAGCAGTACTTC | CATGITDRSYEQYF
TRBJ1-4 | many | NA | TRBV24-1 | TGTGCCACCAGTGACTCCGACGCAACTAATGAAAAACTGTTTTTT | CATSDSDATNEKLFF
TRBJ2-6 | many | NA | TRBV20-1 | TGCAGTGCTAGACACTCTGGGGCCAACGTCCTGACTTTC | CSARHSGANVLTF
TRBJ2-5 | NA | TRBD2 | TRBV15 | TGTGCTACCGGGACTAGCGGAGGGGAGACCCAGTACTTC | CATGTSGGETQYF
TRBJ2-7 | few | NA | TRBV10-3 | TGTGCCAGCAGTCCAAATGGGGGCGAGCAGTACTTC | CASSPNGGEQYF
TRBJ1-6 | many | TRBD1 | TRBV9 | TGTGCCAGCAGCGTAGCTGGGACAGGGGAAGAGAATTCACCCCTCCACTTT | CASSVAGTGEENSPLHF
TRBJ1-2 | NA | TRBD1 | TRBV29-1 | TGCAGCTTAGGGGTGACAGGGCGAGGCTACACCTTC | CSLGVTGRGYTF
TRBJ2-2 | few | TRBD1 | TRBV29-1 | TGCAGCGTCCCAGTTGGGACAGGGAACACCGGGGAGCTGTTTTTT | CSVPVGTGNTGELFF
TRBJ2-3 | NA | TRBD2 | TRBV10-3 | TGTGCCATCAGTGACGAGCGGGAGCGGGGGACAGATACGCAGTATTTT | CAISDERERGTDTQYF
TRBJ2-7 | many | TRBD1 | TRBV2 | TGTGCCAGCAGTGTAGGGGGCGGCGGGTACGAGCAGTACTTC | CASSVGGGGYEQYF
TRBJ1-1 | NA | NA | TRBV20-1 | TGCAGTGCTAGGGGTACAGGGTTGGCTGAAGCTTTCTTT | CSARGTGLAEAFF
TRBJ2-5 | once | NA | TRBV24-1 | TGTGCCACCAGTGATACGTTGGAGGGAGCCTTTAAGACCCAGTACTTC | CATSDTLEGAFKTQYF
TRBJ2-2 | many | TRBD2 | TRBV29-1 | TGCAGCGTTCCTAGCGGGAGAACGAACACCGGGGAGCTGTTTTTT | CSVPSGRTNTGELFF
TRBJ2-5 | NA | NA | TRBV7-9 | TGTGCCAGCAGCTTTGGGACGCCAGGGCTCGAGACCCAGTACTTC | CASSFGTPGLETQYF
TRBJ1-2 | many | TRBD1 | TRBV7-6 | TGTGCCAGCAGCTCCGGACAGGGACGAACTTGGTATGGCTACACCTTC | CASSSGQGRTWYGYTF
TRBJ1-4 | NA | NA | TRBV19 | TGTGCCAGTAGTATCAGGGACACAGCTAATGAAAAACTGTTTTTT | CASSIRDTANEKLFF